This T cell receptor (beta chain) was recorded in a study of tumor-infiltrating lymphocytes in primary liver carcinoma. Making TCR beta cDNA involved approximately 0.5 ug total RNA and a constant-region primer. Three-round nested multiplex PCR performed with slightly modified ARM-PCR produced the TCR beta libraries. TCRdb reprocessed the multiplex PCR reads with MiXCR, giving one entry per CDR3 protein. The sample consists of around 120,000 distinct CDR3 sequences, approximately 68% of them appearing once. Of note for this clonotype: One end of the junction is discordant with germline, which a read error may explain.

It was from roughly 20-30 mg of unsorted bulk tissue that RNA and DNA were co-extracted. The source material was tumor-adjacent normal liver tissue. The sequence was collected from a woman between 55 and 75 years old with primary liver carcinoma and hepatitis B virus infection.

CDR3 protein: CAIYNPDREIFGANALTF. CDR3 nucleotide sequence: TGTGCCATCTATAACCCGGACAGGGAAATATTTGGGGCCAACGCCCTGACTTTC. The chain recombines TRBV6-5 with TRBJ2-6; 8 bases line up with TRBD1. Germline CDR1 is MNHEY and CDR2 is SVGAGI. The CDR3 is made up of 18 amino acids.